Following are 20 T cell receptor beta chains from one sample sequenced in a study. TCRdb fed the RT-PCR reads into MiXCR, producing one record per CDR3 protein. The repertoire has around 700,000 distinct CDR3 sequences, 14% of them found once; the top ten carry roughly 3.9%. Material for sequencing was memory CD4+ T cells from blood. These receptors came from a female donor in good health, serving as a healthy control.

The rearrangement joins TRBV7-9 to TRBJ1-4; 9 nucleotides line up with TRBD1. The CDR3 has 14 amino acids. Germline V gene sequence: CDR1 SEHNR, CDR2 FQNEAQ (reference sequence). V shed 10 bases and J 3 bases; nucleotides not matched to a gene: 6. The CDR3 reads CATGTGGPNEKLFF. DNA for the CDR3: TGTGCCACAGGTACAGGGGGCCCTAATGAAAAACTGTTTTTT.

The chain has TRBV12-3 or TRBV12-4 and TRBJ2-5; 8 bases line up with TRBD1. V was pared by 2 bases and J by 5 bases, with 4 bases of the junction left unmatched. The CDR3 totals 14 residues. The DNA of the CDR3 is TGTGCCAGCAGTTTACGGACAGGGCGGGAGACCCAGTACTTC. Its translation is CASSLRTGRETQYF.

The chain links TRBV2 to TRBJ2-7; 7 nucleotides agree with TRBD2. Germline CDR1 is SNHLY and CDR2 is FYNNEI. V lost 11 bases and J lost 0; bases outside the gene matches: 1. The CDR3 is made up of 11 amino acids. This CDR3 is CAGGVSYEQYF. In DNA, the CDR3 is TGTGCCGGGGGGGTCTCCTACGAGCAGTACTTC.

This clonotype was detected ten times or more. The chain uses TRBV6-5 and TRBJ2-7, with 7 nucleotides matching TRBD2. The CDR3 is 14 residues long. Per germline, CDR1 MNHEY and CDR2 SVGAGI. Unmatched junction bases numbered 6, after V lost 1 base and J lost 6 bases. The CDR3 nucleotides are TGTGCCAGCAGTTACTTAAACTTAGCGGGCGAGCAGTACTTC. Translating it yields CASSYLNLAGEQYF.

The chain joins TRBV4-1 to TRBJ2-5; TRBD2 matches 10 bases. Germline loops: CDR1 MGHRA, CDR2 YSYEKL. This CDR3 region has 16 residues. The J segment lost 4 bases and the V segment lost 1 base, leaving 6 bases of the junction unmatched. The CDR3, as DNA: TGCGCCAGCAGCCAAGGGGCCCTAGCGGGGGCAGAGACCCAGTACTTC. Translated, it gives CASSQGALAGAETQYF.

This clonotype was counted between two and nine times. The rearrangement joins TRBV7-3 to TRBJ2-1; D is undetermined. This CDR3 region has 13 residues. Between the trimmed V and J ends, which lost 4 bases and 5 bases, there was a span of 9 bases. Per the germline V gene, CDR1 is SGHTA and CDR2 is FQGTGA. The CDR3 DNA reads TGTGCCAGCAGCTACCCCGAGCACAATGAGCAGTTCTTC. Translating gives CASSYPEHNEQFF.

Here the CDR3 reads CASSLDWGERAFF. In DNA form, the CDR3 reads TGCGCCAGCAGCCTTGACTGGGGGGAGAGAGCTTTCTTT. The V call is TRBV4-3, the J call TRBJ1-1, with D possibly matching TRBD1 (5 bases). V lost 4 bases, J lost 10 bases, and 16 bases lay in between. Germline assignment: CDR1 LGHNA and CDR2 YSLEER. CDR3 length: 13 amino acids.

The rearrangement joins TRBV7-9 to TRBJ2-4; a weak D match, TRBD2 (5 bases). Trimming took off 3 bases at V and 0 bases at J, with 12 bases between the two ends. Germline values: CDR1 SEHNR, CDR2 FQNEAQ (reference sequence). The CDR3 spans 16 residues. The CDR3 is CASSFWEFGAKNIQYF. DNA of the CDR3: TGTGCCAGCAGCTTTTGGGAGTTTGGAGCCAAAAACATTCAGTACTTC.

This chain links TRBV7-9 with TRBJ2-3, with TRBD2 matching over 7 bases. V was clipped by 5 bases and J by 2 bases; unmatched bases: 7. Germline V lookup: CDR1 SEHNR, CDR2 FQNEAQ (reference sequence). This CDR3 spans 15 amino acids. CDR3 DNA sequence: TGTGCCAGCAGCGACCCTAGCGGTTACACAGATACGCAGTATTTT. This gives the protein CASSDPSGYTDTQYF.

This sequence joins TRBV6-6 and TRBJ1-5; TRBD1 agrees at 10 bases. Germline CDR1 MNHNY, CDR2 SVGAGI (reference sequence). V shed 5 bases and J 0 bases; nucleotides not matched to a gene: 4. CDR3 length equals 16 residues. The CDR3 sequence is CASSRQGASSNQPQHF. The DNA of the CDR3 is TGTGCCAGCAGTCGACAGGGGGCAAGTAGCAATCAGCCCCAGCATTTT.

This clonotype was seen more than once but under ten times. This rearrangement joins TRBV7-2 to TRBJ2-1; the match to TRBD2 covers 11 bases. The CDR3 extends over 15 amino acids. Germline CDR1 SGHTA, CDR2 FQGNSA. The V gene end was trimmed by 3 bases and the J gene end by 7 bases; junction bases not matched to a gene: 5. In nucleotides, the CDR3 is TGTGCCAGCAGCTTGATAGCGGGGGGGCGGAATGAGCAGTTCTTC. Its translation: CASSLIAGGRNEQFF.

This clonotype appeared many times. A read error may produce the germline difference seen at one junction end. Here the CDR3 DNA reads TGTGCCAGCAGCTTGCAAGACACCCAGTACTTC. Translating gives CASSLQDTQYF. The J gene is TRBJ2-3, the V gene TRBV12-3 or TRBV12-4; D is undetermined. The DNA matches TRBJ2-5 better at its end, which makes the J call doubtful. CDR3 length equals 11 residues.

This clonotype was detected only a few times. The gene calls are TRBV7-2 and TRBJ1-2; TRBD1 agrees at 8 bases. V dropped 5 bases and J dropped 0; count of bases not matched to a gene: 5. There are 15 residues in the CDR3. The germline CDR1 and CDR2 sequences are SGHTA and FQGNSA. The DNA of the CDR3 is TGTGCCAGCAGCCCGGGACAGGCTACTAACTATGGCTACACCTTC. This sequence encodes CASSPGQATNYGYTF.

This clonotype turned up a few times. This chain links TRBV11-2 with TRBJ1-1; D is unresolved. The length of the CDR3 is 16 residues. V was shortened by 5 bases and J by 1 base, with 17 bases between the two germline ends. In germline, CDR1 is SGHAT, CDR2 FQNNGV. Here the CDR3 reads CASSPQPGVPNTEAFF. In nucleotides, the CDR3 is TGTGCCAGCAGCCCTCAGCCCGGGGTACCGAACACTGAAGCTTTCTTT.

This clonotype came up many times. V gene TRBV27 combines with J gene TRBJ2-7; D perhaps matches TRBD2 (6 bases). This CDR3 comprises 12 residues. Germline lookup yields CDR1 MNHEY and CDR2 SMNVEV (reference sequence). V was shortened by 6 bases and J by 6 bases, with 12 bases between the two germline ends. The CDR3 nucleotides are TGTGCCAGCAGGACAACCGGGAGCGAGCAGTACTTC. Translated: CASRTTGSEQYF.

V usage is TRBV7-2 and J usage is TRBJ1-6; the D is unclear. The germline V gene has CDR1 SGHTA and CDR2 FQGNSA. V lost 3 bases and J 5 bases, leaving 11 bases between the germline ends. The CDR3 runs 15 residues. CDR3 amino acids: CASSFLTDHNSPLHF. As DNA, the CDR3 is TGTGCCAGCAGCTTTTTAACGGACCATAATTCACCCCTCCACTTT.

The chain has TRBV5-6 and TRBJ1-2; tentatively, D is TRBD1 (5 bases). CDR3 length: 14 residues. Germline-derived CDR1 and CDR2 are SGHDT and YYEEEE. Trimming removed 1 base from V and 9 bases from J, with 16 bases in between. The CDR3 protein is CASSLPPLTESYTF. CDR3 bases: TGTGCCAGCAGCTTGCCCCCTCTGACAGAGAGCTACACCTTC.

This clonotype showed up many times. The chain uses TRBV18 and TRBJ2-4; D gene uncertain. The germline V gene has CDR1 KGHSH and CDR2 LQKENI. The CDR3 spans 14 residues. Between the trimmed V and J ends, which lost 6 bases and 8 bases, there was a span of 17 bases. Written as DNA, the CDR3 is TGTGCCAGCTCGCTAGGGTTGGGCCGGGACATTCAGTACTTC. This encodes CASSLGLGRDIQYF.

This clonotype was detected only a few times. The CDR3 DNA sequence: TGCGCCAGCAGCCTTACGCTTGGACCTGGAAACACCATATATTTT. Translation: CASSLTLGPGNTIYF. The chain combines TRBV10-1 with TRBJ1-3; no clear D. Germline lookup yields CDR1 WNHNN and CDR2 SYGVQD (reference sequence). The germline V and J ends were trimmed by 6 bases and 2 bases, with 14 bases remaining between them. The CDR3 sequence is 15 residues long.

The chain couples TRBV7-2 to TRBJ1-2, with 9 bases aligning to TRBD1. Trimming at V came to 0 bases and at J to 8 bases, leaving 7 bases not matched to a gene. Germline V gene data show CDR1 as SGHTA and CDR2 as FQGNSA. The CDR3 extends over 15 amino acids. CDR3 loop: CASSLARTGAGGYTF. The CDR3 coding sequence is TGTGCCAGCAGCTTAGCAAGGACAGGGGCCGGGGGCTACACCTTC.